This TCR beta chain was identified during a study of cytomegalovirus exposure and HLA in healthy donors. Study-level results: Three of the chains that were CMV-associated were confirmed in vitro to be specific for CMV antigens.

CDR3 size: 12 residues. The germline CDR1 and CDR2 sequences are MNHEY and SMNVEV (reference sequence). Trimming took 4 bases from V and 5 from J, leaving 7 bases between them. The PCR was carried out with 60 Vbeta primers and 13 Jbeta primers. In the source study's methods: Among the unique TCR beta chains that a later analysis counted, about 81 million in all, around 11 million were shared. Generated by immunoSEQ multiplex PCR, the TCRdb table keeps only in-frame clones and is missing some. V and J calls and clone size come straight from that table; D and trimming were deduced from the DNA. The data show more than 110,000 clones, with 65% to 80% seen just once and over 8.5% held by the top ten. With regard to this clone: Its antigen remains unknown.

Material: PBMCs. The receptor comes from a woman aged 50 to 60 in good health and CMV-seropositive. The chain recombines TRBV27 with TRBJ2-3, with a tentative D call TRBD2 (5 bases). The CDR3 region has the DNA TGTGCCAGCAGTTCTGAGGGAGATACGCAGTATTTT. Its translation: CASSSEGDTQYF.